This T cell receptor beta chain was observed in a study of identical twins. General observations from the study: Out-of-frame TCR alpha sharing observed in monozygotic twins exceeded model estimates. Those out-of-frame alpha sequences shared by twins showed an excess of low generation probability. Within beta out-of-frame sequences, the excess sharing observed between twins was weaker.

As concerns this clonotype: The antigen is undetermined.

The CDR3 is made up of 15 amino acids. CDR1 is SQVTM, CDR2 ANQGSEA, per germline. Deletions cut 4 bases from V and 5 bases from J, with 18 bases between. TCRdb fed the 5' RACE reads into MiXCR, producing one record per CDR3 protein. The sample shows roughly 470,000 distinct CDR3 sequences, around an eighth of them seen only once. The data also belong to a second study, concerning yellow fever vaccine responses in identical twins. That study adds: Vaccine-induced T cell responses in twins were reportedly observed to appear partly convergent, partly personalized.

The receptor's source is a woman younger than 35 in good health. Sequenced material: CD4+ T cells sorted from blood. This rearrangement joins TRBV29-1 to TRBJ2-1, with a weak D call TRBD1 (5 bases). The CDR3 here is CSVGRAGLTNNEQFF. For the CDR3, the DNA is TGCAGCGTTGGAAGGGCAGGGCTAACAAACAATGAGCAGTTCTTC.